This TCR beta chain was sequenced in a study of shared clonotypes between healthy human individuals. All donors were healthy HIV-negative adults lacking recent acute infections or vaccinations. Overall study findings and caveats: An anticipated effect of sequencing depth on clonotype sharing among donors was recognized.

A note on this clone: Its target is not known.

TCRdb's table, derived via immunoSEQ multiplex PCR, lists solely in-frame clones and lacks some. The data hold over 1.4 million clones, with around 95% observed a single time. CDR3 size: 14 residues. The ends were cut back, 7 bases at V and 0 bases at J, with 11 bases in the middle. Germline V gives CDR1 LNHDA, CDR2 SQIVND (reference sequence). V and J are TRBV19 and TRBJ2-3; no definite D call. Sequenced material: naive CD4+ T cells sorted from blood. Specified subset: CD45RA+ positively selected. The receptor was isolated from a young man in good health. CDR3 residues: CASTAAQSTDTQYF. The DNA of the CDR3 is TGTGCCAGTACTGCAGCGCAAAGCACAGATACGCAGTATTTT.